The rows below give T cell receptor beta chains drawn from one sample of a study of cytomegalovirus exposure and HLA in healthy donors. TCRdb keeps only in-frame clones here, not all; method: immunoSEQ multiplex PCR. The sample gives fewer than 100,000 clones, 60% to 80% of which show up once; 7.7% is in the top ten. Input material: PBMCs. The receptor source for this set is a female donor in good health and CMV-seronegative. CDR3s include the opening cysteine and the closing phenylalanine or tryptophan. Fields, in order: J gene, V gene, D gene, clone size, CDR3 protein, CDR3 DNA. A D gene is named only where the DNA matches it firmly. The listing skips clone size in some rows; elsewhere it reads once, few, many or a size class.

TRBJ2-2	TRBV6-5	.	.	CATQGRGGLVGELFF	TGTGCCACTCAAGGGAGGGGGGGCTTGGTCGGGGAGCTGTTTTTT
TRBJ2-7	TRBV7-3	.	once	CASSLAGVSYEQYF	TGTGCCAGCAGCTTGGCAGGGGTGTCCTACGAGCAGTACTTC
TRBJ1-2	TRBV19	TRBD1	once	CASTPAAGGLDYGYTF	TGTGCCAGTACCCCGGCGGCAGGGGGATTGGACTATGGCTACACCTTC
TRBJ1-3	TRBV6-5	.	.	CASRSQGHTIYF	TGTGCCAGCAGGTCACAGGGTCACACCATATATTTT
TRBJ1-1	TRBV2	.	.	CASRAGTLRENTEAFF	TGTGCCAGCAGAGCCGGGACTCTAAGGGAGAACACTGAAGCTTTCTTT
TRBJ1-2	TRBV5-8	.	.	CASSYFGGYTF	TGTGCCAGCAGCTACTTCGGTGGCTACACCTTC
TRBJ2-3	TRBV19	TRBD1	.	CASSPRPGTATDTQYF	TGTGCCAGTAGTCCGAGACCAGGGACAGCCACAGATACGCAGTATTTT
TRBJ2-5	TRBV7-8	TRBD1	.	CASSRDSPQETQYF	TGTGCCAGCAGCCGGGACAGCCCCCAGGAGACCCAGTACTTC
TRBJ2-5	TRBV19	TRBD1	.	CASSWDRRHQETQYF	TGTGCCAGTAGCTGGGACAGGAGACACCAAGAGACCCAGTACTTC
TRBJ1-2	TRBV5-1	TRBD1	.	CASSPRTGALYGYTF	TGCGCCAGCAGCCCACGGACAGGAGCCCTCTATGGCTACACCTTC
TRBJ2-7	TRBV10-3	TRBD1	.	CAISVFQGASYEQYF	TGTGCCATCAGTGTGTTCCAGGGGGCCTCCTACGAGCAGTACTTC
TRBJ2-7	TRBV11-3	.	once	CASSQDSSYEQYF	TGTGCCAGCAGCCAGGACAGCTCCTACGAGCAGTACTTC
TRBJ1-1	TRBV6-4	.	.	CASSTEQNTEAFF	TGTGCCAGCAGTACAGAGCAGAACACTGAAGCTTTCTTT
TRBJ2-2	TRBV7-3	.	.	CASSHPGMNTGELFF	TGTGCCAGCTCCCACCCGGGGATGAACACCGGGGAGCTGTTTTTT
TRBJ1-1	TRBV6-5	.	.	CASSYSPRGTNTEAFF	TGTGCCAGCAGTTACTCGCCTAGGGGTACGAACACTGAAGCTTTCTTT
TRBJ1-1	TRBV19	TRBD1	.	CASSIRTGNTEAFF	TGTGCCAGTAGTATACGGACAGGCAACACTGAAGCTTTCTTT
TRBJ2-7	TRBV5-4	TRBD1	.	CASSPRRTGGPPFSYEQYF	TGTGCCAGCAGCCCCCGCCGGACAGGGGGACCACCCTTCTCCTACGAGCAGTACTTC
TRBJ1-4	TRBV2	.	.	CASSEALLQHPLEKLFF	TGTGCCAGCAGTGAAGCCCTCTTACAGCATCCCCTTGAAAAACTGTTTTTT
TRBJ2-1	TRBV6-5	.	once	CASSSGYEQFF	TGTGCCAGCAGTTCAGGCTATGAGCAGTTCTTC
TRBJ2-1	TRBV7-3	TRBD2	.	CASSLTSGGFTGEQFF	TGTGCCAGCAGCTTAACTAGCGGGGGCTTTACCGGGGAGCAGTTCTTC
TRBJ1-1	TRBV7-9	.	.	CASSLTLGDTEAFF	TGTGCCAGCAGCTTAACCCTAGGGGACACTGAAGCTTTCTTT
TRBJ2-1	TRBV2	.	few	CASSEAPTSNEQFF	TGTGCCAGCAGTGAAGCGCCAACTAGCAATGAGCAGTTCTTC
TRBJ2-3	TRBV2	TRBD2	.	CASTREGGDTQYF	TGTGCCAGCACGCGGGAGGGAGGAGATACGCAGTATTTT
TRBJ2-7	TRBV19	.	.	CASSIAGNEQYF	TGTGCCAGTAGTATAGCGGGTAACGAGCAGTACTTC
TRBJ2-2	TRBV11-2	.	.	CASSLSGGPGELFF	TGTGCCAGCAGCTTATCCGGGGGGCCCGGGGAGCTGTTTTTT
TRBJ1-1	TRBV11-2	.	few	CASSLESFPKGGSTEAFF	TGTGCCAGCAGCTTAGAGTCTTTTCCGAAGGGGGGGAGCACTGAAGCTTTCTTT
TRBJ1-2	TRBV7-2	.	.	CASSLDGASGGYTF	TGTGCCAGCAGCTTAGATGGCGCCTCGGGAGGCTACACCTTC
TRBJ1-2	TRBV20-1	.	few	CSASSRAGYTF	TGCAGTGCTAGCTCCAGGGCTGGCTACACCTTC
TRBJ1-3	TRBV5-6	.	.	CASSLAGGDLSGNTIYF	TGTGCCAGCAGCTTGGCCGGGGGGGACCTCTCTGGAAACACCATATATTTT
TRBJ2-7	TRBV27	.	.	CASSLSAPGVGYEQYF	TGTGCCAGCAGTTTATCGGCGCCCGGGGTAGGGTACGAGCAGTACTTC
TRBJ2-1	TRBV14	TRBD1	.	CASSLGQGRNEQFF	TGTGCCAGCAGCCTCGGACAGGGGAGGAATGAGCAGTTCTTC
TRBJ2-1	TRBV6-5	TRBD2	few	CASSPTGTSRNEQFF	TGTGCCAGCAGCCCGACCGGGACTAGCCGCAATGAGCAGTTCTTC
TRBJ1-2	TRBV11-2	TRBD1	.	CASSLGQGFPGYTF	TGTGCCAGCAGCTTGGGACAGGGATTTCCTGGCTACACCTTC